The 14 T cell receptor beta chains in this list originate from one sample, sequenced in a study of shared clonotypes between healthy human individuals. Terminally differentiated effector memory CD45RA+ cells were excluded from the naive CD8 cells, which were CD45RO-negative and positively selected for CCR7. Sequencing used immunoSEQ multiplex PCR; TCRdb keeps in-frame clones, though not all of them. The sample lists around 2.1 million clones, about 93% occurring once. The specimen sequenced was naive CD8+ T cells from PBMCs. All receptors come from a man younger than 35 in good health. Some clones in this sample may be carry-over from other donors' samples.

V is TRBV9 and J is TRBJ2-1; 7 bases are a match to TRBD2. The CDR3 covers 20 residues. J was trimmed by 7 bases and V by 4 bases; bases with no gene match: 26. CDR1 and CDR2 from the germline V gene are SGDLS and YYNGEE. CDR3: CASSPDRDPGTTPSVNEQFF. In DNA, the CDR3 is TGTGCCAGCAGCCCGGACCGAGATCCCGGGACTACCCCGAGCGTTAATGAGCAGTTCTTC.

The chain couples TRBV5-4 to TRBJ2-6; 9 positions agree with TRBD1. V was clipped by 3 bases and J by 4 bases; unmatched bases: 11. This CDR3 is built from 18 residues. Per germline, CDR1 SGHNT and CDR2 YYREEE (reference sequence). This CDR3 reads CASSSLDRGQRGANVLTF. In nucleotides, the CDR3 is TGTGCCAGCAGCTCTCTGGACAGGGGCCAGAGGGGGGCCAACGTCCTGACTTTC.

This clone appeared once. The genes are TRBV7-8 and TRBJ2-2; D remains ambiguous. The V end lost 2 bases, the J end lost 0 bases, and 10 bases lay between the germline ends. Germline V gene data show CDR1 as SGHVS and CDR2 as FQNEAQ. The CDR3 has 16 amino acids. CDR3: CASSLLEFANTGELFF. CDR3 DNA sequence: TGTGCCAGCAGCTTATTGGAGTTCGCGAACACCGGGGAGCTGTTTTTT. Based on the CDR3 plus reference TRBV7-8 and TRBJ2-2, the full variable domain is GAGVSQSPRYKVAKRGQDVALRCDPISGHVSLFWYQQALGQGPEFLTYFQNEAQLDKSGLPSDRFFAERPEGSVSTLKIQRTQQEDSAVYLCASSLLEFANTGELFFGEGSRLTVL.

This chain joins TRBV28 and TRBJ2-1; tentatively, D is TRBD2 (6 bases). V shed 7 bases and J shed 10 bases, with 17 bases lying between them. Germline lookup yields CDR1 MDHEN and CDR2 SYDVKM. This CDR3 is 13 amino acids long. The CDR3 here is CASTPAEGGEQFF. CDR3 in DNA: TGTGCCAGCACCCCCGCGGAGGGAGGCGAGCAGTTCTTC.

This clone was recorded only once. V is TRBV15 and J is TRBJ2-1; D gene uncertain. The CDR3 length is 14 residues. V was trimmed by 3 bases and J by 2 bases, leaving 8 bases between them. CDR1 LNHNV and CDR2 YYDKDF come from the germline V gene (reference sequence). The CDR3 nucleotides are TGTGCCACCAGCAGGGAGAGAACCTACAATGAGCAGTTCTTC. Encoded protein: CATSRERTYNEQFF. Full variable domain (outside the CDR3, taken from reference TRBV15 and TRBJ2-1): DAMVIQNPRYQVTQFGKPVTLSCSQTLNHNVMYWYQQKSSQAPKLLFHYYDKDFNNEADTPDNFQSRRPNTSFCFLDIRSPGLGDTAMYLCATSRERTYNEQFFGPGTRLTVL.

CDR3 nucleotide sequence: TGTGCCAGCAGCACTGAAATGGTCGAAAAACTGTTTTTT. Translation: CASSTEMVEKLFF. This chain joins TRBV21-1 and TRBJ1-4. TRBV21-1 corresponds to a pseudogene. The CDR3 contains 13 residues.

The J gene is TRBJ1-1, the V gene TRBV29-1, with TRBD1 identical over 9 bases. V trimming: 5 bases; J trimming: 2 bases; junction bases outside the gene matches: 6. CDR1 is SQVTM and CDR2 is ANQGSEA in the germline V gene. The CDR3 is made up of 14 amino acids. The CDR3 here is CSVPGDRVNTEAFF. In nucleotides, the CDR3 is TGCAGCGTTCCCGGGGACAGGGTAAACACTGAAGCTTTCTTT.

The chain joins TRBV27 to TRBJ2-3; D is ambiguous. V lost 3 bases to trimming and J lost 6 bases, with 10 bases between them. The CDR3 is made up of 13 amino acids. Germline CDR1 is MNHEY and CDR2 is SMNVEV (reference sequence). The CDR3 region is CASSFLDADTQYF. The CDR3 DNA is TGTGCCAGCAGTTTCCTCGACGCGGATACGCAGTATTTT.

The chain recombines TRBV7-3 with TRBJ2-7, with TRBD2 identical over 16 bases. Germline loops: CDR1 SGHTA, CDR2 FQGTGA. This CDR3 contains 18 residues. The trim removed 5 bases at V and 2 bases at J, leaving 9 bases unmatched. CDR3 nucleotide sequence: TGTGCCAGCAGCCCGGGGACTAGCGGGAGGGCCCCTCCCTACGAGCAGTACTTC. It encodes CASSPGTSGRAPPYEQYF.

The rearrangement links TRBV14 to TRBJ1-2, with D unclear. Per germline, CDR1 SGHDN and CDR2 FVKESK. The CDR3 length is 14 residues. V lost 4 bases and J 4 bases, leaving 13 bases between the germline ends. The CDR3 spells CASSPKWQIYGYTF. The CDR3 DNA is TGTGCCAGCAGCCCGAAATGGCAGATCTATGGCTACACCTTC.

The chain links TRBV9 to TRBJ2-7; D might be TRBD1 or TRBD2, each matching 5 bases. The CDR3 is 15 residues long. V was trimmed by 3 bases and J by 2 bases, leaving 15 bases between them. Germline assignment: CDR1 SGDLS and CDR2 YYNGEE. DNA for the CDR3: TGTGCCAGCAGCGCGTCCCGGGACGTACCCTACGAGCAGTACTTC. Translated, it gives CASSASRDVPYEQYF.

The chain is built from TRBV2 and TRBJ1-2; D remains unclear. This CDR3 has 13 amino acids. The ends were cut back, 7 bases at V and 6 bases at J, with 15 bases in the middle. Germline values: CDR1 SNHLY, CDR2 FYNNEI. For the CDR3, the DNA is TGTGCCAGCAATGAGGGCTCGAGGGATGGCTACACCTTC. Amino acid sequence: CASNEGSRDGYTF. Full variable domain (rest looked up from reference TRBV2 and TRBJ1-2): EPEVTQTPSHQVTQMGQEVILRCVPISNHLYFYWYRQILGQKVEFLVSFYNNEISEKSEIFDDQFSVERPDGSNFTLKIRSTKLEDSAMYFCASNEGSRDGYTFGSGTRLTVV.

The J gene is TRBJ2-3, the V gene TRBV6-5; a possible D gene is TRBD2 (6 bases). Trimming shortened V by 0 bases and J by 1 base, and 11 bases separated the two germline ends. The V gene's germline CDR1 is MNHEY and CDR2 SVGAGI. The CDR3 spans 16 residues. The CDR3 sequence is CASSYSGLLGTDTQYF. CDR3 nucleotides: TGTGCCAGCAGTTACTCGGGACTGCTAGGCACAGATACGCAGTATTTT.

The gene calls are TRBV2 and TRBJ2-7; 7 bases agree with TRBD1. The CDR3 spans 15 residues. Per the germline V gene, CDR1 is SNHLY and CDR2 is FYNNEI. With V trimmed by 1 base and J by 2 bases, 5 bases remained unmatched. CDR3 nucleotides: TGTGCCAGCAGTGAAGTTGGGACAGCCCCCTACGAGCAGTACTTC. Translation: CASSEVGTAPYEQYF.